This T cell receptor beta chain was obtained from a study of blood T cell repertoires in COVID-19. The wider study: Whether acute or convalescent, the COVID-19 samples came from the United States, Italy and Spain. The cDNA or gDNA used as material had been derived from T cells, B-cell-depleted T cells, or PBMCs.

Original analysis: Estimated nucleated cell counts came from reference gene primer amplification. Assay used: immunoSEQ multiplex PCR; TCRdb lists only in-frame clones, some missing. The D gene and trimming were derived from the DNA, and the V and J assignments and clone size from that table. The sample contains approximately 220,000 clones, about four fifths of which appear only once. The CDR3 loop spans 11 amino acids. Germline lookup yields CDR1 GTSNPN and CDR2 SVGIG (reference sequence). V was trimmed by 2 bases and J by 8 bases, leaving 9 bases between them. Source material: peripheral blood. The sequence derives from a woman in her fifties or sixties with acute or convalescent COVID-19. The gene calls are TRBV30 and TRBJ1-2, with D unresolved. The CDR3 nucleotides are TGTGCCTGGAGTATAGCGGGGGGCTACACCTTC. As protein: CAWSIAGGYTF. Together with reference TRBV30 and TRBJ1-2, the CDR3 gives the full variable domain: SQTIHQWPATLVQPVGSPLSLECTVEGTSNPNLYWYRQAAGRGLQLLFYSVGIGQISSEVPQNLSASRPQDRQFILSSKKLLLSDSGFYLCAWSIAGGYTFGSGTRLTVV.